A single T cell receptor beta chain is shown here with its context. Its target is unknown. For TCR beta, libraries came from quantitative 5'-RACE with molecular barcodes. TCRdb itself ran the 5' RACE reads through MiXCR, one entry per CDR3 protein. The sample records some 130,000 distinct CDR3 sequences, about 7% being singletons. Germline assignment: CDR1 GTSNPN and CDR2 SVGIG (reference sequence). V trimming: 0 bases; J trimming: 4 bases; junction bases outside the gene matches: 10. The CDR3 loop spans 16 amino acids. These data originate in a study of CD8 T cells in ankylosing spondylitis. Findings of the study overall: Significantly higher representation of disease-linked clones was reported for matched ankylosing spondylitis synovial fluid. Blood of patients with ankylosing spondylitis appeared to be characterized by a TCR beta motif of fewer than 10 highly homologous variants. As for the disease-linked clones, they showed a CD8+ phenotype and occurred at relatively low frequencies in peripheral blood.

The sample was blood, either unsorted or a sorted T cell fraction (not recorded which). The sequence came from a female donor with ankylosing spondylitis or in good health (not recorded which). This sequence joins TRBV30 and TRBJ2-3; 7 bases are shared with TRBD2. This CDR3 reads CAWSVRLAGTSDTQYF. CDR3 bases: TGTGCCTGGAGTGTACGACTAGCTGGTACCTCAGATACGCAGTATTTT.